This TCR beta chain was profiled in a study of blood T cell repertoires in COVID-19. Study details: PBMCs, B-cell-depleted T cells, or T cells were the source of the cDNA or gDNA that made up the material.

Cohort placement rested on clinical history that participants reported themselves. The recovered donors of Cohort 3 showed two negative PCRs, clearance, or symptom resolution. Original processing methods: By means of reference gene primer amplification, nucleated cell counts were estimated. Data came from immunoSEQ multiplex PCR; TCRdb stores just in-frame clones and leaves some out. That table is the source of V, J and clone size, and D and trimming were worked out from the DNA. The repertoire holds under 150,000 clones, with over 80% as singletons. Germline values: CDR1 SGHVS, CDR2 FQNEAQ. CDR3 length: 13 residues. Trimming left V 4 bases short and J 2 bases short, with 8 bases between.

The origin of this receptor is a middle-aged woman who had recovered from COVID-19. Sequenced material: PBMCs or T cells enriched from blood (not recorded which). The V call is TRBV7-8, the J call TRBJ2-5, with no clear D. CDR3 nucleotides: TGTGCCAGCAGCTCTGGCGGACAAGAGACCCAGTACTTC. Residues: CASSSGGQETQYF. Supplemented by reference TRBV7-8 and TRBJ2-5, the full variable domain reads GAGVSQSPRYKVAKRGQDVALRCDPISGHVSLFWYQQALGQGPEFLTYFQNEAQLDKSGLPSDRFFAERPEGSVSTLKIQRTQQEDSAVYLCASSSGGQETQYFGPGTRLLVL.